This T cell receptor beta chain was sequenced during a study of T cell repertoires in cytomegalovirus infection. The overall study: Matching HLA type and CMV infection were both indicated by public TCR beta signatures.

Findings and caveats of the study: Individuals carrying CMV plus the relevant HLA were identified by cumulative frequency of public TCR beta families. HLA-C-restricted TCR beta clonotypes specific for CMV led the ex vivo response.

This CDR3 is built from 16 residues. Per germline, CDR1 LNHDA and CDR2 SQIVND (reference sequence). The V gene lost 7 bases and the J gene lost 7 bases, with 23 bases spanning the gap. This clonotype occurred once. No antigen is known for it. TCRdb ran MiXCR on the reads and lists one entry per CDR3 protein. The data hold 750,000 to 950,000 distinct CDR3 sequences, with 25% to 35% observed a single time. The material sequenced was cultured CD8+ T cells from PBMCs, taken from culture after CMV antigen stimulation. This clonotype was sampled from a human donor in good health (CMV status not recorded). Some clones in this sample may be carry-over from other donors' samples. The chain employs TRBV19 and TRBJ1-5; D gene unclear. DNA of the CDR3: TGTGCCAGTACCCCTAGCCTCGGACTCCCGGGGCAGCCCCAGCATTTT. This codes for CASTPSLGLPGQPQHF.